The T cell receptor (beta chain) under discussion was sequenced for a study of blood T cells in healthy people across ages. The germline V gene has CDR1 LGHNA and CDR2 YSLEER. Trimming removed 0 bases at V and 3 bases at J, with 11 bases between. The CDR3 length is 16 residues. Together with a sample-barcoded 5' primer, a J-beta primer mix was included in a second PCR lasting about 6 to 12 cycles. Each cDNA molecule, via a template-switch adaptor with 12 random nucleotides, was tagged. From the 5' RACE reads, TCRdb called clonotypes with MiXCR, one entry per CDR3 protein. The sample yields 700,000 to 1,000,000 distinct CDR3 sequences, under 45% seen once. Every donor contributed 7.5 to 10 milliliters of peripheral blood by blood draw.

This sequence originates from a man aged 55-75 years in good health. This rearrangement joins TRBV4-3 to TRBJ1-4; D unclear. The sample was blood. The CDR3, as DNA: TGCGCCAGCAGCCAAGATCTGGGGTCGTCTAATGAAAAACTGTTTTTT. This encodes CASSQDLGSSNEKLFF.